Presented here are 19 T cell receptor beta chains from one specimen sequenced in a study of blood T cell repertoires in COVID-19. Libraries were prepared by immunoSEQ multiplex PCR; TCRdb keeps only in-frame clonotypes and omits some of them. The sample contains fewer than 300,000 clones, 70% to 90% of which appear only once. The sequenced material came from PBMCs or T cells enriched from blood (not recorded which). The receptors originated from a woman aged 30 to 39 who had recovered from COVID-19.

V gene TRBV2 combines with J gene TRBJ1-6, with 10 positions matching TRBD1. The CDR3 consists of 14 residues. Per germline, CDR1 SNHLY and CDR2 FYNNEI. After removal of 10 bases from V and 8 bases from J, the junction contained 8 bases not matched to a gene. CDR3 DNA: TGTGCCACCACGAAGGGACAGGGGCATTCACCCCTCCACTTT. As protein: CATTKGQGHSPLHF.

The chain uses TRBV2 and TRBJ1-1; D call uncertain. The CDR3 sequence is 13 residues long. The germline V gene has CDR1 SNHLY and CDR2 FYNNEI. V was trimmed by 5 bases and J by 1 base, leaving 8 bases between them. The CDR3 reads CASSKSRNTEAFF. DNA of the CDR3: TGTGCCAGCAGTAAGTCTAGGAACACTGAAGCTTTCTTT.

The chain employs TRBV5-1 and TRBJ2-2; D possibly corresponds to TRBD2 (6 bases). The CDR3 totals 17 residues. The V and J ends lost 0 bases and 5 bases respectively, with 17 bases between them. Germline CDR1 is SGHRS and CDR2 is YFSETQ. Here the CDR3 DNA reads TGCGCCAGCAGCTTGGTGGGACTCCGGGATCTAACCGGGGAGCTGTTTTTT. Protein: CASSLVGLRDLTGELFF.

The genes are TRBV27 and TRBJ1-4, with 10 bases that match TRBD1. Germline V gives CDR1 MNHEY, CDR2 SMNVEV (reference sequence). The CDR3 length is 18 residues. Losses at the gene ends were 6 bases for V and 3 bases for J; bases not matched to a gene: 13. DNA for the CDR3: TGTGCCAGCAGCCCGATGGGGACAGGGGATCGGGCTAATGAAAAACTGTTTTTT. This codes for CASSPMGTGDRANEKLFF.

The genes are TRBV30 and TRBJ2-7, with D unresolved. This CDR3 comprises 13 residues. Trimming removed 0 bases from V and 3 bases from J, with 9 bases in between. Per germline, CDR1 GTSNPN and CDR2 SVGIG (reference sequence). CDR3 sequence: CAWSVRPGYEQYF. In DNA, the CDR3 is TGTGCCTGGAGTGTACGTCCGGGCTACGAGCAGTACTTC. Supplemented by reference TRBV30 and TRBJ2-7, the full variable domain reads SQTIHQWPATLVQPVGSPLSLECTVEGTSNPNLYWYRQAAGRGLQLLFYSVGIGQISSEVPQNLSASRPQDRQFILSSKKLLLSDSGFYLCAWSVRPGYEQYFGPGTRLTVT.

The CDR3, as DNA: TGTGCCAGTAGTATAAGTGGGACTACAGATACGCAGTATTTT. It specifies CASSISGTTDTQYF. The chain joins TRBV19 to TRBJ2-3, with D possibly TRBD2 on 6 matching bases. V was clipped by 2 bases and J by 3 bases, with 9 bases between them. Per the germline V gene, CDR1 is LNHDA and CDR2 is SQIVND (reference sequence). This CDR3 is built from 14 residues.

The J gene is TRBJ1-6, the V gene TRBV5-4; 7 positions match TRBD1. The CDR3 length is 14 residues. V lost 3 bases, J lost 10 bases, and 7 bases stayed unmatched. Germline V lookup: CDR1 SGHNT, CDR2 YYREEE (reference sequence). The CDR3 coding sequence is TGTGCCAGCAGCTCCGGGACAGATATGTCACCCCTCCACTTT. Amino acid sequence: CASSSGTDMSPLHF.

This clone was recorded only once. V usage is TRBV27 and J usage is TRBJ1-6; a possible D gene is TRBD1 (6 bases). V was cut by 5 bases and J by 6 bases, with 11 bases left in between. The CDR3 has 14 residues. Germline CDR1 reads MNHEY; CDR2 reads SMNVEV (reference sequence). CDR3 amino acids: CASSRTGLNSPLHF. DNA for the CDR3: TGTGCCAGCAGTCGAACAGGGCTTAATTCACCCCTCCACTTT.

V and J are TRBV9 and TRBJ2-3; D may be TRBD2 (5 bases). This CDR3 has 16 residues. Trimming removed 0 bases at V and 1 base at J, with 12 bases between. Per germline, CDR1 SGDLS and CDR2 YYNGEE. CDR3 sequence: CASSVGPADRTDTQYF. The CDR3 nucleotides are TGTGCCAGCAGCGTAGGTCCAGCGGACCGCACAGATACGCAGTATTTT.

The chain employs TRBV20-1 and TRBJ2-7; 9 bases are shared with TRBD1. The V gene's germline CDR1 is DFQATT and CDR2 SNEGSKA (reference sequence). The junction had 8 bases not matched to a gene; V was cut back by 3 bases and J by 5 bases. The CDR3 is 14 amino acids. The CDR3 spells CSASTGTGWNEQYF. The CDR3 DNA is TGCAGTGCTAGTACCGGGACAGGGTGGAACGAGCAGTACTTC.

V is TRBV9 and J is TRBJ2-3; TRBD2 aligns across 7 bases. The CDR3 totals 16 residues. Germline loops: CDR1 SGDLS, CDR2 YYNGEE. The ends lost 0 bases at V and 0 bases at J; junction bases unmatched: 4. CDR3 amino acids: CASSVAGGSSTDTQYF. The CDR3, as DNA: TGTGCCAGCAGCGTAGCGGGAGGTTCTAGCACAGATACGCAGTATTTT.

The chain uses TRBV29-1 and TRBJ2-1, with 15 bases that match TRBD2. V trimming: 3 bases; J trimming: 4 bases; junction bases outside the gene matches: 1. The germline V gene encodes CDR1 SQVTM and CDR2 ANQGSEA. This CDR3 comprises 15 residues. CDR3 sequence reads: CSVDGTSGGYNEQFF. The DNA of the CDR3 is TGCAGCGTTGATGGGACTAGCGGGGGGTACAATGAGCAGTTCTTC.

This chain connects TRBV7-2 to TRBJ2-3, with 7 nucleotides matching TRBD2. Germline CDR1 and CDR2: SGHTA and FQGNSA. V was pared by 1 base and J by 3 bases, with 4 bases of the junction left unmatched. The CDR3 is 15 amino acids. CDR3 in DNA: TGTGCCAGCAGCTTAGGCTGGGGGGGAACAGATACGCAGTATTTT. This gives the protein CASSLGWGGTDTQYF.

The genes are TRBV24-1 and TRBJ2-3, with D hard to call. This CDR3 is built from 14 residues. V lost 5 bases and J 8 bases, leaving 16 bases between the germline ends. Germline V gene data show CDR1 as KGHDR and CDR2 as SFDVKD. The CDR3, as DNA: TGTGCCACCAGTGGGCGGATATCCACGGGTACGCAGTATTTT. This translates into CATSGRISTGTQYF.

This chain connects TRBV10-3 to TRBJ1-2, with D possibly TRBD1 on 6 matching bases. Germline V gene data show CDR1 as ENHRY and CDR2 as SYGVKD. The CDR3 has 15 residues. With 4 bases removed from V and 2 bases from J, the gap between germline ends came to 14 bases. This CDR3 reads CAISGGQTLNYGYTF. As DNA, the CDR3 is TGTGCCATCAGTGGAGGACAGACTTTAAACTATGGCTACACCTTC.

V is TRBV29-1 and J is TRBJ1-1, with D perhaps matching TRBD1 (6 bases). The CDR3 sequence is 13 residues long. V lost 4 bases and J lost 5, with 14 bases in between. Germline CDR1 reads SQVTM; CDR2 reads ANQGSEA. The CDR3 bases are TGCAGCGTTGTTCCCAGGGGAAGGACTGAAGCTTTCTTT. Protein product: CSVVPRGRTEAFF.

The chain has TRBV27 and TRBJ2-1; D is perhaps TRBD1 (5 bases). The CDR3 totals 13 residues. From germline, CDR1 is MNHEY and CDR2 SMNVEV (reference sequence). Trimming left V 5 bases short and J 4 bases short, with 9 bases between. CDR3 region: CASSLRQYNEQFF. Here the CDR3 DNA reads TGTGCCAGCAGTCTCCGACAGTACAATGAGCAGTTCTTC.

The chain's CDR3 is CASSQWDRGYNEQFF. The CDR3 DNA is TGTGCCAGCAGCCAATGGGACAGGGGCTACAATGAGCAGTTCTTC. The rearrangement links TRBV3-1 (or the pseudogene TRBV3-2) to TRBJ2-1; TRBD1 matches at 10 bases. The CDR3 extends over 15 amino acids. Per the germline V gene, CDR1 is LGHDT and CDR2 is YNNKEL (reference sequence). With 2 bases clipped from V and 3 bases from J, the junction kept 1 base outside the gene matches.

The chain is built from TRBV27 and TRBJ1-5; 10 nucleotides align to TRBD1. Germline trimming cut 2 bases from V and 4 bases from J; bases unmatched to any gene: 14. Germline V CDR1 and CDR2: MNHEY, SMNVEV (reference sequence). The CDR3 is 19 residues long. CDR3 loop: CASSLNMDRGRSRNQPQHF. The CDR3 DNA sequence: TGTGCCAGCAGTTTAAATATGGACAGGGGGAGGTCTCGGAATCAGCCCCAGCATTTT.